This paragraph covers one T cell receptor (beta chain) sequence. The antigen remains undetermined. The read stops 3 residues short of the end of the CDR3; the missing end is completed from the germline J gene. The CDR3 consists of 15 residues. The V gene's germline CDR1 is SGHNT and CDR2 YYREEE (reference sequence). The V and J ends lost 0 bases and 5 bases, in that order; junction bases with no gene match: 4. TCRdb keeps only in-frame clones here, not all; method: immunoSEQ multiplex PCR. The sample totals 35,000 to 45,000 clones. The data belong to a study of T cells in women clearing cervical HPV infection. Study outcomes and limitations: Cases carried less TRBV6-7 than controls: roughly 0.12% versus 0.17%.

This TCR was recovered from a woman aged 18-70 years with a cervical HPV16 infection that either progressed to CIN3+ or cleared (not recorded which). The chain employs TRBV5-4 and TRBJ2-2, with 7 bases that match TRBD1. Input material: blood buffy coat. CDR3 DNA (partial): TGTGCCAGCAGCTTGGCAACAGGGGAGACCGGGGAG. This sequence encodes CASSLATGETGE. In full, the CDR3 reads CASSLATGETGELFF.